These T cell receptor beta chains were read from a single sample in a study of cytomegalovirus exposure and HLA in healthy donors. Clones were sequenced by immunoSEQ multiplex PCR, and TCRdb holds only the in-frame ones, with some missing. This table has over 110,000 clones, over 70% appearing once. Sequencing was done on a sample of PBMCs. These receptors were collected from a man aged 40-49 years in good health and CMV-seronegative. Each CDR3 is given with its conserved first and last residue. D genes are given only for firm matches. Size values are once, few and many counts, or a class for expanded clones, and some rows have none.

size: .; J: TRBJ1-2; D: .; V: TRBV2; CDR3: CASSEALQGRGGYTF; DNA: TGTGCCAGCAGTGAAGCGCTTCAGGGGAGGGGCGGCTACACCTTC
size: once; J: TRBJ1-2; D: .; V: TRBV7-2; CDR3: CASSSGLSGANYGYTF; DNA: TGTGCCAGCAGCTCAGGGCTATCTGGAGCTAACTATGGCTACACCTTC
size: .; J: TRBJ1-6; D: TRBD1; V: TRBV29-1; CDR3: CSALTGNPPLHF; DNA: TGCAGCGCTTTGACAGGGAATCCCCCCCTCCACTTT
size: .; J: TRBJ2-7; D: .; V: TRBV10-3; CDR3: CAIQEVGAGSYEQYF; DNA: TGTGCCATCCAAGAGGTGGGGGCGGGCTCCTACGAGCAGTACTTC
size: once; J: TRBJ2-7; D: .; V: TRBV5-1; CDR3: CASSLAGGSYEQYF; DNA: TGCGCCAGCAGCTTGGCCGGTGGCTCCTACGAGCAGTACTTC
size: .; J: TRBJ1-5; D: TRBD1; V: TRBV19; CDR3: CASSIPPPGQGARPQHF; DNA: TGTGCCAGTAGTATACCCCCCCCGGGACAGGGGGCACGGCCCCAGCATTTT
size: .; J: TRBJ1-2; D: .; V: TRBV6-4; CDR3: CASSDSRGLNGYTF; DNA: TGTGCCAGCAGTGACTCTAGAGGTCTAAACGGCTACACCTTC
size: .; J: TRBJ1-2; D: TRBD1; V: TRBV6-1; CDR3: CAINRGRDYGYTF; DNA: TGTGCCATAAACAGGGGGCGCGACTATGGCTACACCTTC
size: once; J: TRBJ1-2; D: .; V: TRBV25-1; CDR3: CATQIGAYGYTF; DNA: TGTGCCACTCAAATTGGGGCCTATGGCTACACCTTC
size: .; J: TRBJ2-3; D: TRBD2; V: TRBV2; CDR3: CASLRTSASSTDTQYF; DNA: TGTGCCAGCCTACGAACTAGCGCCTCTAGCACAGATACGCAGTATTTT
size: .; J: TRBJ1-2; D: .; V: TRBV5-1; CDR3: CASSLGVRSNYGYTF; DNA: TGCGCCAGCAGCTTGGGGGTTCGGAGTAACTATGGCTACACCTTC
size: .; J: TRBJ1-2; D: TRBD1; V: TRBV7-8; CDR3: CASSPLVTGGSGYTF; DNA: TGTGCCAGCAGCCCATTAGTTACAGGGGGATCTGGCTACACCTTC
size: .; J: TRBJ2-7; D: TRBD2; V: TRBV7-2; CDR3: CASSPGTTNYEQYF; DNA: TGTGCCAGCAGCCCTGGGACTACAAACTACGAGCAGTACTTC
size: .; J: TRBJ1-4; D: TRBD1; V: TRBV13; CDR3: CASSRTGSNEKLFF; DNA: TGTGCCAGCAGCCGGACAGGGAGTAATGAAAAACTGTTTTTT
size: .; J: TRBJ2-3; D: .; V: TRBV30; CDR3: CAWGRFGTDTQYF; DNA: TGTGCCTGGGGCCGCTTTGGCACAGATACGCAGTATTTT
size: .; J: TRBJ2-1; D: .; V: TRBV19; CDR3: CASSTTSYNEQFF; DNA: TGTGCCAGTAGTACCACTAGCTACAATGAGCAGTTCTTC
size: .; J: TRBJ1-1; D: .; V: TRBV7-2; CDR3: CASSFFPSGTEAFF; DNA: TGTGCCAGCAGCTTTTTCCCGAGCGGCACTGAAGCTTTCTTT
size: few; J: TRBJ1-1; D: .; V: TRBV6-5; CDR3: CASREGFEAFF; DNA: TGTGCCAGCAGGGAGGGGTTCGAAGCTTTCTTT
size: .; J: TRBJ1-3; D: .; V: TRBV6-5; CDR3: CASTRSNSGNTIYF; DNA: TGTGCCAGCACTCGGAGCAACTCTGGAAACACCATATATTTT
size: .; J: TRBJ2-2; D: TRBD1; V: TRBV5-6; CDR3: CASSEDRGWGPGELFF; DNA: TGTGCCAGCAGCGAGGACAGGGGATGGGGTCCCGGGGAGCTGTTTTTT
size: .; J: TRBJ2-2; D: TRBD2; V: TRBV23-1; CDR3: CASSRGRGTGELFF; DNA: TGCGCCAGCAGTCGGGGGAGGGGCACCGGGGAGCTGTTTTTT
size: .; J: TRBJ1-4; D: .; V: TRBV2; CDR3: CASSPAWVNGKLFF; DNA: TGTGCCAGCAGCCCCGCATGGGTAAACGGGAAACTGTTTTTT
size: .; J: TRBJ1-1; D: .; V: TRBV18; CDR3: CASSPTQGNTEAFF; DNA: TGTGCCAGCTCACCAACCCAGGGGAACACTGAAGCTTTCTTT
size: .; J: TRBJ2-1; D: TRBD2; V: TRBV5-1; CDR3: CASSGLAGYNEQFF; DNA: TGCGCCAGCAGCGGACTAGCGGGGTACAATGAGCAGTTCTTC
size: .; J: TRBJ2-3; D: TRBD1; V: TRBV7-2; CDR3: CASSLGQGYTDTQYF; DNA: TGTGCCAGCAGCTTAGGACAGGGGTACACAGATACGCAGTATTTT
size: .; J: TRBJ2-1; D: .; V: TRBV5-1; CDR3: CASSLEGNLAFEQFF; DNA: TGCGCCAGCAGCTTAGAGGGAAATTTAGCGTTTGAGCAGTTCTTC
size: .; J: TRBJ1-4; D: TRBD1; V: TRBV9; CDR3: CASSVSGGYDEKLFF; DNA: TGTGCCAGCAGCGTTTCAGGGGGCTATGATGAAAAACTGTTTTTT
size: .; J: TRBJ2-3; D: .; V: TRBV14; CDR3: CASSQDPPGIGTQYF; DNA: TGTGCCAGCAGCCAAGATCCACCGGGGATTGGTACGCAGTATTTT
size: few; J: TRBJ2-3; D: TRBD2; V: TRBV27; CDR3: CASTRTSGGAGADTQYF; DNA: TGTGCCAGCACCCGGACTAGCGGGGGGGCGGGGGCAGATACGCAGTATTTT
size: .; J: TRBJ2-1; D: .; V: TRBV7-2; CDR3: CASRRGRNEQFF; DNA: TGTGCCAGCAGACGAGGGAGGAATGAGCAGTTCTTC
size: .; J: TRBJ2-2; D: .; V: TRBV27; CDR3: CASRPGRGTGELFF; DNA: TGTGCCAGCCGCCCCGGGCGGGGAACCGGGGAGCTGTTTTTT
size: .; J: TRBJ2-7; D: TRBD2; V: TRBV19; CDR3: CASSIPSGGGSSYEQYF; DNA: TGTGCCAGTAGTATTCCTTCTGGCGGGGGTTCCTCCTACGAGCAGTACTTC
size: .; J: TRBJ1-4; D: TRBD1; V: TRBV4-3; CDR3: CASSPGQGVKLFF; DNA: TGCGCCAGCAGCCCCGGACAGGGGGTAAAACTGTTTTTT
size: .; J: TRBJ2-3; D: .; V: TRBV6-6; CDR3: CASSYDTSTDTQYF; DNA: TGTGCCAGCAGTTATGATACTAGCACAGATACGCAGTATTTT
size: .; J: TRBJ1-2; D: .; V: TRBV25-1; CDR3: CASSDRTRHGYTF; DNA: TGTGCCAGCAGTGACAGGACTCGGCATGGCTACACCTTC
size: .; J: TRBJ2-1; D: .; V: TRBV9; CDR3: CARGALGYNEQFF; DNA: TGTGCCAGAGGGGCTCTCGGGTACAATGAGCAGTTCTTC
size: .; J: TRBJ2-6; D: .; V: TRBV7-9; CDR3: CASSPSGTPGANVLTF; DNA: TGTGCCAGCAGCCCATCCGGGACTCCTGGGGCCAACGTCCTGACTTTC
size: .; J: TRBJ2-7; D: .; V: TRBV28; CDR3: CASTIQGTYEQYF; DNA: TGTGCCAGCACTATACAGGGAACCTACGAGCAGTACTTC
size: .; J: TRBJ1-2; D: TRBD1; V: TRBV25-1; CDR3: CAIDRGRGYTF; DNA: TGTGCCATCGACAGGGGGCGAGGCTACACCTTC
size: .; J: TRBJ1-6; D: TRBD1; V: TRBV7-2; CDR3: CASSSGQTNSPLHF; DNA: TGTGCCAGCAGCTCGGGACAGACTAATTCACCCCTCCACTTT
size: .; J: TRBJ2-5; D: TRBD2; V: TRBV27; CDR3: CASGTSGGLAQYF; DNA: TGTGCCAGCGGGACTAGCGGCGGGCTTGCCCAGTACTTC
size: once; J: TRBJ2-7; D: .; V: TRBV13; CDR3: CASSLGNYEQYF; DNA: TGTGCCAGCAGCTTAGGCAACTACGAGCAGTACTTC
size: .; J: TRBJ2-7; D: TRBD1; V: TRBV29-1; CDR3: CSVRQGAGEQYF; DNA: TGCAGCGTACGACAGGGGGCGGGCGAGCAGTACTTC
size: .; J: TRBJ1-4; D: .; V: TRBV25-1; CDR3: CASSGQVEKLFF; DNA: TGTGCCAGCAGTGGACAGGTAGAAAAACTGTTTTTT
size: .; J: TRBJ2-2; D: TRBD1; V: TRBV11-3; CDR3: CASSPGQDTGELFF; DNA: TGTGCCAGCAGCCCGGGACAGGACACCGGGGAGCTGTTTTTT
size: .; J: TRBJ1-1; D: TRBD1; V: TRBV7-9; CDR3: CASRGGQGVAEAFF; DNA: TGTGCCAGCAGAGGGGGACAGGGAGTTGCTGAAGCTTTCTTT
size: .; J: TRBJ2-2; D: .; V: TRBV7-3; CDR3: CASSSTVTGAGELFF; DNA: TGTGCCAGCAGCTCGACAGTAACCGGCGCCGGGGAGCTGTTTTTT